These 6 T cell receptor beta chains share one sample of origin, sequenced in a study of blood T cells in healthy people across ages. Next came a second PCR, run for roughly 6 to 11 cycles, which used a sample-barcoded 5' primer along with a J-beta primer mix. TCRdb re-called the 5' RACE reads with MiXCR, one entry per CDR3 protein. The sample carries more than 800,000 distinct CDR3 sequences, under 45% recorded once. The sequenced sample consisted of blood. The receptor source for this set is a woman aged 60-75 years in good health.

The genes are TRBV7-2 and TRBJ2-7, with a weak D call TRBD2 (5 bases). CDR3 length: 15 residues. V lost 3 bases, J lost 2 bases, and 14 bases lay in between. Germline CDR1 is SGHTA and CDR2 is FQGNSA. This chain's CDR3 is CASSFFAEEAYEQYF. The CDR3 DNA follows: TGTGCCAGCAGCTTCTTCGCGGAGGAGGCCTACGAGCAGTACTTC.

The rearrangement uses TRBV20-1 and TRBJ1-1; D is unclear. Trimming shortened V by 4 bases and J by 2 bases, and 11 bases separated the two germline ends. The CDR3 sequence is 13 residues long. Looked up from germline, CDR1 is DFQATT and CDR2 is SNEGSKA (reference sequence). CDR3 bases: TGCAGTGCTAAGGGTAAGGTTAACACTGAAGCTTTCTTT. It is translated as CSAKGKVNTEAFF.

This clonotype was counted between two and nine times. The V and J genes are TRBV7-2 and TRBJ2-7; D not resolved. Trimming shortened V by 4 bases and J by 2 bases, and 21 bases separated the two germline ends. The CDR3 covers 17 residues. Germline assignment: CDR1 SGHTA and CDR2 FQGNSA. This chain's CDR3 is CASSYYPIRNPTYEQYF. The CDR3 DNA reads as TGTGCCAGCAGCTACTACCCCATCCGGAACCCGACCTACGAGCAGTACTTC. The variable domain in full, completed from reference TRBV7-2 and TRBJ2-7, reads GAGVSQSPSNKVTEKGKDVELRCDPISGHTALYWYRQSLGQGLEFLIYFQGNSAPDKSGLPSDRFSAERTGGSVSTLTIQRTQQEDSAVYLCASSYYPIRNPTYEQYFGPGTRLTVT.

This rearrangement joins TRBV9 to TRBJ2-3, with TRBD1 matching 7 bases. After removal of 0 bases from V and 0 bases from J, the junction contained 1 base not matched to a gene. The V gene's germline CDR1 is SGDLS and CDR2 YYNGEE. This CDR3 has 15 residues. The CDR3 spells CASSVDRGSTDTQYF. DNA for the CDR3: TGTGCCAGCAGCGTAGACAGGGGAAGCACAGATACGCAGTATTTT.

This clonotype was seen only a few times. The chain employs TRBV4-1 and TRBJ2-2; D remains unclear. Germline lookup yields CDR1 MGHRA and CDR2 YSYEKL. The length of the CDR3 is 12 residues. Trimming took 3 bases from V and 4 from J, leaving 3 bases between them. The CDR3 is CASSQRTGELFF. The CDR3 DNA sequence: TGCGCCAGCAGCCAGCGCACCGGGGAGCTGTTTTTT.

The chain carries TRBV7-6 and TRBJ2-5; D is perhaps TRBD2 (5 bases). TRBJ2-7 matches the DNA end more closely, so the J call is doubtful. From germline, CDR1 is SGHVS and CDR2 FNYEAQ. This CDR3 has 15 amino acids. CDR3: CASSLEGRDRYEQYF. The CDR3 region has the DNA TGTGCCAGCAGCTTAGAAGGTCGGGATCGCTACGAGCAGTACTTC.